The 8 T cell receptor beta chains in this list originate from one sample, sequenced in a study of T cells in Graves' hyperthyroidism and ophthalmopathy. Authors of the study amplified TCR beta CDR3 regions from RNA transcripts. TCR CDR3 underwent first-round RT-PCR with the HTBI primer set. TCRdb analysed the multiplex PCR reads with MiXCR anew, one entry per CDR3 protein. Of a few hundred thousand distinct CDR3 sequences listed, about an eighth are singletons. The specimen was blood. The source of these receptors is a woman in her forties with Graves' ophthalmopathy.

This clonotype showed up many times. This sequence joins TRBV28 and TRBJ2-1; TRBD2 aligns across 12 bases. The CDR3 extends over 15 amino acids. Trimming cost V 2 bases and J 4 bases; bases outside gene matches: 0. Germline V gene data show CDR1 as MDHEN and CDR2 as SYDVKM. CDR3 DNA sequence: TGTGCCAGCAGTTTAGGGACTAGCGGGTACAATGAGCAGTTCTTC. Translating gives CASSLGTSGYNEQFF.

This clonotype was found a few times. The chain employs TRBV24-1 and TRBJ2-3, with 16 bases identical to TRBD2. J gave up 4 bases and V 0 bases, and 9 bases lay outside the gene matches. This CDR3 is built from 20 residues. The germline gives CDR1 KGHDR, CDR2 SFDVKD. CDR3 amino acids: CATSDLPPGLAGGRSDTQYF. The CDR3 bases are TGTGCCACCAGTGATTTGCCCCCGGGACTAGCGGGGGGGCGATCAGATACGCAGTATTTT.

This clonotype came up many times. The V call is TRBV2, the J call TRBJ2-7, with D possibly TRBD2 on 5 matching bases. CDR1 SNHLY and CDR2 FYNNEI come from the germline V gene. CDR3 size: 16 residues. Between the trimmed V and J ends, which lost 4 bases and 0 bases, there was a span of 16 bases. The CDR3 region is CASSVSRRVASYEQYF. DNA for the CDR3: TGTGCCAGCAGTGTTTCAAGGCGGGTGGCCTCCTACGAGCAGTACTTC.

This clonotype came up many times. The chain has TRBV12-3 or TRBV12-4 and TRBJ2-7, with TRBD1 as a possible D gene (6 bases). The V end was cut by 0 bases, the J end by 2 bases, with 20 bases between. This CDR3 comprises 18 residues. The CDR3 DNA follows: TGTGCCAGCAGTTTAGCGCCCTCGACGATGGGGGCGACCTACGAGCAGTACTTC. The encoded protein is CASSLAPSTMGATYEQYF.

This chain connects TRBV27 to TRBJ2-5; TRBD2 matches at 10 bases. This CDR3 comprises 16 residues. In germline, CDR1 is MNHEY, CDR2 SMNVEV (reference sequence). Unmatched junction bases numbered 9, after V lost 3 bases and J lost 5 bases. Written as DNA, the CDR3 is TGTGCCAGCAGTTTTGGAATAGCGGGAGGCTGGGAGACCCAGTACTTC. It yields the protein CASSFGIAGGWETQYF.

This clonotype has ten or more counts. The chain carries TRBV6-1 and TRBJ1-1; TRBD1 aligns across 8 bases. V lost 4 bases and J lost 8; bases outside the gene matches: 9. CDR3 length: 14 residues. Germline CDR1 is MNHNS and CDR2 is SASEGT. CDR3 loop: CASSAHRGTGEAFF. DNA for the CDR3: TGTGCCAGCAGTGCTCACCGGGGGACAGGAGAAGCTTTCTTT.

This clonotype was counted only a few times. The V and J genes are TRBV11-3 and TRBJ2-2; 8 nucleotides line up with TRBD2. The V and J ends lost 7 bases and 1 base, in that order; junction bases with no gene match: 14. In germline, CDR1 is SGHNT, CDR2 YENEEA. This CDR3 contains 18 residues. CDR3 sequence (DNA): TGTGCCAGCACCCCTCGGGTAGCGGGGCTTAGGAACACCGGGGAGCTGTTTTTT. It yields the protein CASTPRVAGLRNTGELFF.

The table lists this clonotype with many counts. This chain connects TRBV24-1 to TRBJ2-3, with D perhaps TRBD2 (6 bases). Germline V gene lookup returns CDR1 KGHDR and CDR2 SFDVKD. The CDR3 length is 15 residues. V lost 4 bases and J 6 bases, leaving 16 bases between the germline ends. The CDR3 region is CATSELAPGPDTQYF. CDR3 bases: TGTGCCACCAGTGAACTAGCCCCAGGGCCCGATACGCAGTATTTT.